Listed below are T cell receptor beta chains from one sample, sequenced in a study of early T cells in non-severe SARS-CoV-2 infection. MiXCR was run by TCRdb on the 5' RACE reads, yielding one entry per CDR3 protein. The data contain 48,000 or so distinct CDR3 sequences, under 7.5% of them singletons. The sample was whole blood, taken at baseline. The receptors were sampled from an adult who was a healthcare worker with PCR-confirmed SARS-CoV-2 infection or an uninfected control (not recorded which). Both conserved end residues are trimmed from each CDR3. The order of the fields is CDR3 protein, clone size, V gene, J gene. The listing skips clone size in some rows; elsewhere it reads once, few, many or a size class.

CDR3 protein: AITDRGDYGYT; clone size: many; V gene: TRBV10-3; J gene: TRBJ1-2
CDR3 protein: ATSRDPTGGNSYEQY; clone size: many; V gene: TRBV15; J gene: TRBJ2-7
CDR3 protein: ASSYDIGDTQY; clone size: many; V gene: TRBV7-3; J gene: TRBJ2-3
CDR3 protein: ASSPARGLYNEQF; clone size: -; V gene: TRBV6-5; J gene: TRBJ2-1
CDR3 protein: ASALTGPQTDTQY; clone size: few; V gene: TRBV5-1; J gene: TRBJ2-3
CDR3 protein: SASKAGGTEAF; clone size: few; V gene: TRBV20-1; J gene: TRBJ1-1
CDR3 protein: ASSSLTVAAMNTEAF; clone size: -; V gene: TRBV27; J gene: TRBJ1-1
CDR3 protein: ASSQDVRRGSEAF; clone size: few; V gene: TRBV3-1; J gene: TRBJ1-1
CDR3 protein: SAPQGGTDTQY; clone size: -; V gene: TRBV20-1; J gene: TRBJ2-3
CDR3 protein: ASSQRTTGQGLYEAF; clone size: many; V gene: TRBV4-3; J gene: TRBJ1-1
CDR3 protein: AISELSGQGARNEQF; clone size: few; V gene: TRBV10-3; J gene: TRBJ2-1
CDR3 protein: ASSLTGPNYGYT; clone size: many; V gene: TRBV2; J gene: TRBJ1-2
CDR3 protein: AIGKTTSDEQY; clone size: few; V gene: TRBV10-3; J gene: TRBJ2-7
CDR3 protein: ASRQAQGSNEQF; clone size: many; V gene: TRBV14; J gene: TRBJ2-1
CDR3 protein: ASKIASNYGYT; clone size: many; V gene: TRBV28; J gene: TRBJ1-2
CDR3 protein: SVEDEGTFEQF; clone size: -; V gene: TRBV29-1; J gene: TRBJ2-1
CDR3 protein: ASSPEGQGARNEQF; clone size: -; V gene: TRBV5-1; J gene: TRBJ2-1
CDR3 protein: ASGGVVYEQY; clone size: -; V gene: TRBV6-6; J gene: TRBJ2-7
CDR3 protein: SGQGAVGQETQY; clone size: -; V gene: TRBV29-1; J gene: TRBJ2-5
CDR3 protein: ASYSSGRETDTQY; clone size: few; V gene: TRBV28; J gene: TRBJ2-3
CDR3 protein: ASSQASALTDTQY; clone size: many; V gene: TRBV4-1; J gene: TRBJ2-3
CDR3 protein: ASSSLTQY; clone size: -; V gene: TRBV12-3/TRBV12-4; J gene: TRBJ2-3
CDR3 protein: ASSHLAGGGEQY; clone size: -; V gene: TRBV3-1; J gene: TRBJ2-7
CDR3 protein: ASSIWGGRNEQF; clone size: many; V gene: TRBV19; J gene: TRBJ2-1
CDR3 protein: ASSEASGRASTDTQY; clone size: many; V gene: TRBV2; J gene: TRBJ2-3
CDR3 protein: ASSQRQGRGNQPQH; clone size: -; V gene: TRBV27; J gene: TRBJ1-5
CDR3 protein: ASIGVRTADTQY; clone size: many; V gene: TRBV7-3; J gene: TRBJ2-3
CDR3 protein: ASSPIAGRYEQY; clone size: -; V gene: TRBV11-2; J gene: TRBJ2-7
CDR3 protein: ASRPLATEETQY; clone size: few; V gene: TRBV28; J gene: TRBJ2-5
CDR3 protein: ASLKDLSYNEQF; clone size: -; V gene: TRBV2; J gene: TRBJ2-1
CDR3 protein: ASSQGTVPYNEQF; clone size: few; V gene: TRBV4-1; J gene: TRBJ2-1
CDR3 protein: ASSLWSGTDTQY; clone size: many; V gene: TRBV11-2; J gene: TRBJ2-3
CDR3 protein: ASRGDRGRFGYT; clone size: few; V gene: TRBV28; J gene: TRBJ1-2
CDR3 protein: ASSQDHGRGTYNEQF; clone size: -; V gene: TRBV4-1; J gene: TRBJ2-1
CDR3 protein: ASSHRSSDYEQY; clone size: -; V gene: TRBV3-1; J gene: TRBJ2-7
CDR3 protein: ASSLSGGAWETQY; clone size: -; V gene: TRBV27; J gene: TRBJ2-5
CDR3 protein: ASSLTGTVNTEAF; clone size: once; V gene: TRBV7-3; J gene: TRBJ1-1
CDR3 protein: ASSFGQGRLY; clone size: many; V gene: TRBV6-5; J gene: TRBJ2-1
CDR3 protein: ASSPGIGYTEAF; clone size: many; V gene: TRBV18; J gene: TRBJ1-1
CDR3 protein: SAYQSKGTGELF; clone size: -; V gene: TRBV20-1; J gene: TRBJ2-2
CDR3 protein: ASSLPPENTEAF; clone size: many; V gene: TRBV7-9; J gene: TRBJ1-1
CDR3 protein: ASSREGERSVGTEAF; clone size: many; V gene: TRBV21-1; J gene: TRBJ1-1
CDR3 protein: ATSALRTSGRVPQF; clone size: many; V gene: TRBV24-1; J gene: TRBJ2-1
CDR3 protein: ASSSGDSYNEQF; clone size: -; V gene: TRBV7-3; J gene: TRBJ2-1
CDR3 protein: ATSDFTGGRDEQF; clone size: once; V gene: TRBV24-1; J gene: TRBJ2-1
CDR3 protein: SLRRAGNVDEQY; clone size: -; V gene: TRBV20-1; J gene: TRBJ2-7
CDR3 protein: ASSETLVYGELF; clone size: many; V gene: TRBV2; J gene: TRBJ2-2
CDR3 protein: ASSLDPGLGPQH; clone size: -; V gene: TRBV7-2; J gene: TRBJ1-5
CDR3 protein: ASGASSTGDEQF; clone size: -; V gene: TRBV28; J gene: TRBJ2-1
CDR3 protein: ASIRGVASGRRETQY; clone size: many; V gene: TRBV6-4; J gene: TRBJ2-5
CDR3 protein: ASSPDSSSGNTIY; clone size: many; V gene: TRBV12-3/TRBV12-4; J gene: TRBJ1-3
CDR3 protein: ASSPGTPGEQF; clone size: many; V gene: TRBV18; J gene: TRBJ2-1
CDR3 protein: ASSEYEVGPLH; clone size: many; V gene: TRBV6-4; J gene: TRBJ1-6
CDR3 protein: ASSPGLGANVLT; clone size: many; V gene: TRBV3-1; J gene: TRBJ2-6